These 14 T cell receptor beta chains were all obtained from the same sample, sequenced in a study of cytomegalovirus exposure and HLA in healthy donors. PCR employed 60 Vbeta and 13 Jbeta primers. Generated by immunoSEQ multiplex PCR, the TCRdb table keeps only in-frame clones and is missing some. In total, the table holds tens of thousands of clones. Sequencing used PBMCs. The receptors originated from a woman in her 30s in good health and CMV-seronegative.

The chain is built from TRBV7-4 and TRBJ2-7, with D perhaps matching TRBD1 (6 bases). The CDR3 runs 13 residues. Trimming pared 4 bases from V and 3 bases from J, leaving 10 bases between. CDR1 and CDR2 (germline): SGHVT, SQSDAQ. In DNA form, the CDR3 reads TGTGCCAGCAGCTCCGTACAGGGCTACGAGCAGTACTTC. It codes for CASSSVQGYEQYF.

V is TRBV30 and J is TRBJ1-1; D unresolved. Trimming shortened V by 1 base and J by 7 bases, and 7 bases separated the two germline ends. Germline V gene data show CDR1 as GTSNPN and CDR2 as SVGIG (reference sequence). The CDR3 has 11 amino acids. This chain's CDR3 is CAWSEAGEAFF. CDR3 nucleotide sequence: TGTGCCTGGAGTGAAGCAGGTGAAGCTTTCTTT.

The chain joins TRBV5-1 to TRBJ2-1, with TRBD1 matching 8 bases. The CDR3 has 15 amino acids. Germline loops: CDR1 SGHRS, CDR2 YFSETQ. V gave up 2 bases and J gave up 2 bases; unmatched junction bases: 3. DNA of the CDR3: TGCGCCAGCAGCTTAGGACAGGGTCCCTACAATGAGCAGTTCTTC. Its translation: CASSLGQGPYNEQFF.

The chain is built from TRBV19 and TRBJ1-1; no reliable D call. This CDR3 is built from 15 residues. Germline V CDR1 and CDR2: LNHDA, SQIVND (reference sequence). Trimming shortened V by 1 base and J by 0 bases, and 9 bases separated the two germline ends. The DNA of the CDR3 is TGTGCCAGTAGTATAGTGGCCGGGTTGAACACTGAAGCTTTCTTT. It is translated as CASSIVAGLNTEAFF.

V is TRBV30 and J is TRBJ1-1; 10 bases align to TRBD1. The CDR3 is 13 residues long. The germline V gene has CDR1 GTSNPN and CDR2 SVGIG (reference sequence). V lost 3 bases and J lost 5; bases outside the gene matches: 3. The CDR3 sequence is CAWRRDRGTEAFF. The CDR3 bases are TGTGCCTGGAGGCGGGACAGGGGTACTGAAGCTTTCTTT.

The chain uses TRBV10-3 and TRBJ2-7, with 10 bases identical to TRBD2. Germline V CDR1 and CDR2: ENHRY, SYGVKD. The CDR3 has 14 amino acids. J gave up 5 bases and V 5 bases, and 6 bases lay outside the gene matches. CDR3 loop: CAISQAGTSDEQYF. In nucleotides, the CDR3 is TGTGCCATCAGTCAAGCCGGGACTAGCGACGAGCAGTACTTC.

The genes are TRBV5-1 and TRBJ1-3; 9 bases agree with TRBD1. Per germline, CDR1 SGHRS and CDR2 YFSETQ. V trimming: 2 bases; J trimming: 4 bases; junction bases outside the gene matches: 4. The CDR3 loop spans 15 amino acids. CDR3 residues: CASSLTGGAGNTIYF. CDR3 bases: TGCGCCAGCAGCTTAACAGGGGGCGCGGGAAACACCATATATTTT.

The chain uses TRBV4-1 and TRBJ2-6; D remains ambiguous. Germline CDR1 reads MGHRA; CDR2 reads YSYEKL. The length of the CDR3 is 15 residues. V was trimmed by 0 bases and J by 4 bases, leaving 7 bases between them. CDR3 in amino acids: CASSQESRGANVLTF. In nucleotides, the CDR3 is TGCGCCAGCAGCCAAGAAAGCAGGGGGGCCAACGTCCTGACTTTC.

The V gene is TRBV30, the J gene TRBJ2-5; possible D gene TRBD1, 5 bases. V shed 3 bases and J shed 11 bases, with 19 bases lying between them. Germline lookup yields CDR1 GTSNPN and CDR2 SVGIG (reference sequence). The CDR3 spans 13 residues. In DNA, the CDR3 is TGTGCCTGGAGACGTCAAGGGGCCGACGGGCAGTACTTC. Its protein is CAWRRQGADGQYF.

The chain is built from TRBV5-1 and TRBJ1-1, with TRBD1 matching over 7 bases. Germline V lookup: CDR1 SGHRS, CDR2 YFSETQ. This CDR3 comprises 16 residues. Trimming removed 1 base from V and 1 base from J; junction bases left unmatched: 7. CDR3 protein: CASSLSPDRPNTEAFF. CDR3 sequence (DNA): TGCGCCAGCAGCTTGAGCCCGGACAGGCCGAACACTGAAGCTTTCTTT.

The chain joins TRBV27 to TRBJ2-3; D gene ambiguous. In germline, CDR1 is MNHEY, CDR2 SMNVEV (reference sequence). Trimming left V 5 bases short and J 3 bases short, with 6 bases between. The CDR3 has 12 residues. CDR3 protein: CASSPGTDTQYF. The CDR3 bases are TGTGCCAGCAGTCCCGGGACAGATACGCAGTATTTT.

The rearrangement uses TRBV6-1 and TRBJ1-5; D remains unclear. CDR3 size: 14 residues. Trimming left V 2 bases short and J 8 bases short, with 13 bases between. Germline CDR1 and CDR2: MNHNS and SASEGT. CDR3 coding DNA: TGTGCCAGCAGTGAAAGCACAGCCAGAGAGCCCCAGCATTTT. Its protein is CASSESTAREPQHF.

V is TRBV5-1 and J is TRBJ1-2; D may be TRBD1 (6 bases). This CDR3 comprises 17 residues. V lost 5 bases and J lost 4, with 24 bases in between. Germline V gene lookup returns CDR1 SGHRS and CDR2 YFSETQ. In DNA, the CDR3 is TGCGCCAGCAGACTTTCCTCCCCGACAGGTGGCGGCTATGGCTACACCTTC. This gives the protein CASRLSSPTGGGYGYTF.

The V gene is TRBV7-8, the J gene TRBJ1-2; 12 bases match TRBD1. The CDR3 covers 16 residues. CDR1 and CDR2 (germline): SGHVS, FQNEAQ. The V and J ends lost 1 base and 8 bases, in that order; junction bases with no gene match: 8. CDR3 sequence reads: CASSLGGTGGAGGYTF. Written as DNA, the CDR3 is TGTGCCAGCAGCTTAGGAGGGACAGGGGGCGCGGGGGGCTACACCTTC.